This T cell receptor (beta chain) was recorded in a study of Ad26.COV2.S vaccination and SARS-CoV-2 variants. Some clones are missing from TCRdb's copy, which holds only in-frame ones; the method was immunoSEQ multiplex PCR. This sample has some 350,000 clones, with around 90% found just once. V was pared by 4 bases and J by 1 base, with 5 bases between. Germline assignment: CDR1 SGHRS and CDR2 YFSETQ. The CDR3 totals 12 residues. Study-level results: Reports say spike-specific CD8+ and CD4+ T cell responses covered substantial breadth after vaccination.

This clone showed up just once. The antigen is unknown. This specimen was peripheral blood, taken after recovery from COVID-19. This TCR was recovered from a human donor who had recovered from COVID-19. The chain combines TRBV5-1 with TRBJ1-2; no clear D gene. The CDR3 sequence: CASSHDNYGYTF. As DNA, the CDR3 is TGCGCCAGCAGCCACGATAACTATGGCTACACCTTC. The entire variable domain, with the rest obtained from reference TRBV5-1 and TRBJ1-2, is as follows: KAGVTQTPRYLIKTRGQQVTLSCSPISGHRSVSWYQQTPGQGLQFLFEYFSETQRNKGNFPGRFSGRQFSNSRSEMNVSTLELGDSALYLCASSHDNYGYTFGSGTRLTVV.